The clone carrying this T cell receptor (beta chain) was seen a handful of times. Its antigen is still unknown. V was clipped by 6 bases and J by 1 base, with 9 bases between them. Germline V gives CDR1 SEHNR, CDR2 FQNEAQ (reference sequence). The CDR3 is 13 amino acids. This sample is drawn from a study of cytotoxic CD8 clonotypes in ibrutinib-treated CLL. Study in general: Response sampling occurred after a median 12 months of treatment (range 6 to 36). Samples yielded averages of some 240,000 productive templates and tens of thousands of productive rearrangements. Findings and limits, study-wide: Before falling back toward baseline at progression, clonality had risen at the time of ibrutinib response.

TCRdb's table, derived via immunoSEQ multiplex PCR, lists solely in-frame clones and lacks some. The data show 35,000 to 45,000 clones, with about two thirds seen just once and over 15% held by the top ten. This material consisted of PBMCs, taken at disease progression, from a patient treated with ibrutinib. The sequence was obtained from a human donor with chronic lymphocytic leukemia. V and J are TRBV7-9 and TRBJ1-1, with unresolved D. CDR3 sequence: CASSSQANTEAFF. CDR3 nucleotides: TGTGCCAGCAGTAGCCAGGCGAACACTGAAGCTTTCTTT.